The clone carrying this T cell receptor beta chain was recorded once. Generated by immunoSEQ multiplex PCR, the TCRdb table keeps only in-frame clones and is missing some. Seen here are 650,000 to 800,000 clones, 85% to 90% observed once, and the top ten hold over 0.2%. This record belongs to a study of blood T cell repertoires in COVID-19. The sequence came from a woman under 30 with acute or convalescent COVID-19. The sequencing sample was made of peripheral blood.

The CDR3 DNA reads TGTGCCAGTAGTATAGCCCCAGGGTACTATCTAAACACTGAAGCTTTCTTT. Protein: CASSIAPGYYLNTEAFF. The rearrangement uses TRBV19 and TRBJ1-1; TRBD1 might be the D (5 bases). Germline V gives CDR1 LNHDA, CDR2 SQIVND (reference sequence). The germline V and J ends were trimmed by 1 base and 2 bases, with 17 bases remaining between them. This CDR3 comprises 17 residues. The entire variable domain, with the rest obtained from reference TRBV19 and TRBJ1-1, is as follows: DGGITQSPKYLFRKEGQNVTLSCEQNLNHDAMYWYRQDPGQGLRLIYYSQIVNDFQKGDIAEGYSVSREKKESFPLTVTSAQKNPTAFYLCASSIAPGYYLNTEAFFGQGTRLTVV.